The T cell receptor (beta chain) described here comes from a study of cytomegalovirus exposure and HLA in healthy donors. Study-wide points: TCR beta chains numbering more than 150 were designated cytomegalovirus-associated. Later, an analysis found that TCR clusters from the first cohort tended to co-occur in the 95 to 150 validation repertoires. CMV antigen specificity was confirmed in vitro for a few CMV-associated chains.

Concerning this clone: Its antigen is currently unknown.

Libraries were prepared by immunoSEQ multiplex PCR; TCRdb keeps only in-frame clonotypes and omits some of them. The table shows under 250,000 clones, with over 65% occurring only once. There are 13 residues in the CDR3. Trimming took 5 bases from V and 2 from J, leaving 9 bases between them. Germline CDR1 reads MNHEY; CDR2 reads SMNVEV (reference sequence). Sequencing was done on a sample of PBMCs. This clonotype was obtained from a woman between 18 and 30 years old in good health and CMV-seronegative. This chain links TRBV27 with TRBJ1-2; D not certain. CDR3 protein: CASSITFNYGYTF. The CDR3 DNA sequence: TGTGCCAGCAGTATCACTTTCAACTATGGCTACACCTTC.